The clone carrying this T cell receptor (beta chain) is deemed medium-sized by its frequency. The antigen remains unidentified. Each sample's input was 200 to 300 ng genomic DNA, 35,000 to 40,000 genome equivalents. The sample originates from a study of T cell clusters in autoimmune cytopenias. Overall study findings and caveats: Exclusive TRB clusters were 2.5 to 3-fold more numerous in healthy donors than in active autoimmune hepatitis. TRB repertoire shifts in secondary cytopenia and chronic lymphocytic leukemia mostly reflected lymphoma, not autoimmunity. Functional roles of the in silico T cell clusters still await experimental validation.

Germline V gene data show CDR1 as LNHDA and CDR2 as SQIVND (reference sequence). The CDR3 has 15 residues. Multiplex touch-down PCR amplified TRB using TRB-A and TRB-B pools in one tube. No DNA is given; TCRdb re-called the multiplex PCR reads and lists each CDR3 protein once. Its listing shows about 6,600 distinct CDR3 sequences. This sequence joins TRBV19 and TRBJ2-5. The specimen was peripheral blood. The source is a human donor with an autoimmune cytopenia or autoimmune hepatitis (not recorded which). The CDR3: CASSIAVAWLETQYF. The full variable domain, completed using reference TRBV19 and TRBJ2-5, is DGGITQSPKYLFRKEGQNVTLSCEQNLNHDAMYWYRQDPGQGLRLIYYSQIVNDFQKGDIAEGYSVSREKKESFPLTVTSAQKNPTAFYLCASSIAVAWLETQYFGPGTRLLVL.